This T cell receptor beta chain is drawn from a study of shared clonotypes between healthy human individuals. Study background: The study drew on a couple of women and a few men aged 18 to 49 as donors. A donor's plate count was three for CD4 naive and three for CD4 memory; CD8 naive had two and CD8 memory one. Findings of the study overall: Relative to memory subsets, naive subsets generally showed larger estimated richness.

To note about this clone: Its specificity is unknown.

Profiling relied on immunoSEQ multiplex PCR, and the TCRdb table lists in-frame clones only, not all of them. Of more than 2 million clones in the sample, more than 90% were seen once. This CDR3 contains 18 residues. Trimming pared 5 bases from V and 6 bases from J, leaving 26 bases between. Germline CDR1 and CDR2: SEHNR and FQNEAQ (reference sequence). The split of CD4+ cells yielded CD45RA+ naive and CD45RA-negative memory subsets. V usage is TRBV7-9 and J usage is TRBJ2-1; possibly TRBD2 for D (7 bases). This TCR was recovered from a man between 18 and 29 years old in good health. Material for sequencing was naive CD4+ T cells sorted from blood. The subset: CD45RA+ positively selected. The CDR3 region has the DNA TGTGCCAGCAGCCTTAAGCCCACGGGGGGCGGACGGGCCAATGAGCAGTTCTTC. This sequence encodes CASSLKPTGGGRANEQFF.